These 30 T cell receptor beta chains originate from one sample sequenced in a study of blood T cell repertoires in COVID-19. Data came from immunoSEQ multiplex PCR; TCRdb stores just in-frame clones and leaves some out. Of some 100,000 clones in the sample, 88% were seen once. The sequencing input was peripheral blood. The receptors were sampled from an elderly woman with active COVID-19.

The J gene is TRBJ2-1, the V gene TRBV18, with a tentative D call TRBD2 (7 bases). V gave up 4 bases and J gave up 1 base, with 11 bases separating them. The CDR3 is made up of 15 amino acids. The V gene's germline CDR1 is KGHSH and CDR2 LQKENI. CDR3 in amino acids: CASSQQGGSYNEQFF. The DNA for the CDR3 is TGTGCCAGCTCACAACAGGGAGGGTCCTACAATGAGCAGTTCTTC.

This clone was detected a few times. The chain joins TRBV9 to TRBJ2-3; D uncertain. V was cut by 6 bases and J by 3 bases, with 14 bases left in between. Per the germline V gene, CDR1 is SGDLS and CDR2 is YYNGEE. The CDR3 runs to 14 residues. This chain's CDR3 is CASTPPPGTDTQYF. Written as DNA, the CDR3 is TGTGCCAGCACCCCGCCCCCGGGTACAGATACGCAGTATTTT.

The chain recombines TRBV13 with TRBJ1-3; a weak D match, TRBD1 (5 bases). V was trimmed by 3 bases and J by 1 base, leaving 10 bases between them. The CDR3 sequence is 15 residues long. The V gene's germline CDR1 is PRHDT and CDR2 FYEKMQ (reference sequence). CDR3 residues: CASSFDRSSGNTIYF. In DNA, the CDR3 is TGTGCCAGCAGCTTCGACAGATCTTCTGGAAACACCATATATTTT.

The rearrangement links TRBV7-2 to TRBJ2-3; 10 positions agree with TRBD2. CDR1 is SGHTA, CDR2 FQGNSA, per germline. This CDR3 has 14 residues. J lost 4 bases, V lost 5 bases, and 3 bases had no gene match. The CDR3 sequence: CASSLGLAADTQYF. In nucleotides, the CDR3 is TGTGCCAGCAGCCTAGGACTAGCGGCAGATACGCAGTATTTT.

V gene TRBV6-4 combines with J gene TRBJ2-6; 12 nucleotides align to TRBD1. This CDR3 region has 18 residues. Trimming took 7 bases from V and 4 from J; bases not matched to a gene: 11. Germline CDR1 reads MRHNA; CDR2 reads SNTAGT. CDR3 sequence: CASNRDRGPSRGANVLTF. Here the CDR3 DNA reads TGTGCCAGCAATCGGGACAGGGGGCCTTCGAGGGGGGCCAACGTCCTGACTTTC.

The chain employs TRBV19 and TRBJ2-7; TRBD1 aligns across 8 bases. The germline CDR1 and CDR2 sequences are LNHDA and SQIVND (reference sequence). The CDR3 covers 17 residues. J gave up 2 bases and V 4 bases, and 13 bases lay outside the gene matches. CDR3 sequence: CASSNQWTGLPPYEQYF. CDR3 bases: TGTGCCAGTAGTAACCAGTGGACAGGGCTCCCTCCCTACGAGCAGTACTTC.

CDR3: CAISVRDRANEQYF. DNA for the CDR3: TGTGCCATCAGTGTCCGGGACAGGGCTAACGAGCAGTACTTC. V is TRBV10-3 and J is TRBJ2-7, with 9 nucleotides matching TRBD1. The CDR3 has 14 residues. Germline V lookup: CDR1 ENHRY, CDR2 SYGVKD. J lost 5 bases, V lost 4 bases, and 6 bases had no gene match.

Of note for this clone: This CDR3 is missing its conserved last phenylalanine or tryptophan, likely due to a read error. The DNA is left out, because the CDR3 cannot be placed on it with certainty; the CDR3 is given as TCRdb lists it. This chain uses TRBV11-2 with TRBJ1-1; the DNA was not used to check the table's D call, TRBD1. In germline, CDR1 is SGHAT, CDR2 FQNNGV. The CDR3 length equals 13 residues, ends included. This chain's CDR3 is CASSFTGTETYDG.

The chain recombines TRBV15 with TRBJ1-5; no definite D call. The CDR3 extends over 13 amino acids. The germline gives CDR1 LNHNV, CDR2 YYDKDF (reference sequence). Trimming took 3 bases from V and 3 from J, leaving 6 bases between them. CDR3: CATSRYINQPQHF. In DNA, the CDR3 is TGTGCCACCAGCAGGTACATCAATCAGCCCCAGCATTTT.

The chain employs TRBV15 and TRBJ1-2, with D perhaps matching TRBD1 (6 bases). The V end lost 0 bases, the J end lost 2 bases, and 10 bases lay between the germline ends. This CDR3 has 15 amino acids. Germline assignment: CDR1 LNHNV and CDR2 YYDKDF (reference sequence). In DNA form, the CDR3 reads TGTGCCACCAGCAGAGAGGCGCAGGGGAACTATGGCTACACCTTC. The encoded protein is CATSREAQGNYGYTF.

The rearrangement uses TRBV7-2 and TRBJ1-5; no firm D call. Germline V lookup: CDR1 SGHTA, CDR2 FQGNSA. V lost 1 base and J 0 bases, leaving 7 bases between the germline ends. The CDR3 totals 15 residues. The CDR3 sequence is CASSLDGNSNQPQHF. In DNA form, the CDR3 reads TGTGCCAGCAGCTTAGACGGTAATAGCAATCAGCCCCAGCATTTT.

The genes are TRBV6-4 and TRBJ2-7, with TRBD1 matching 8 bases. The CDR3 sequence is 16 residues long. CDR1 MRHNA and CDR2 SNTAGT come from the germline V gene. V was pared by 3 bases and J by 3 bases, with 10 bases of the junction left unmatched. The CDR3, as DNA: TGTGCCAGCAGTGAATTTTTGGACAGGGTAGACTACGAGCAGTACTTC. It translates to CASSEFLDRVDYEQYF.

This chain connects TRBV6-2 or TRBV6-3 to TRBJ2-5, with D tentatively TRBD2 (5 bases). V dropped 5 bases and J dropped 4 bases, with 11 bases sitting between them. The CDR3 loop spans 13 amino acids. Per the germline V gene, CDR1 is MNHEY and CDR2 is SVGEGT. In nucleotides, the CDR3 is TGTGCCAGCAGTCCCCACACTAGAGAGACCCAGTACTTC. This translates into CASSPHTRETQYF.

The chain employs TRBV4-2 and TRBJ2-3; 13 bases match TRBD2. Germline values: CDR1 LGHNA, CDR2 YNFKEQ. There are 18 residues in the CDR3. With 4 bases clipped from V and 3 bases from J, the junction kept 10 bases outside the gene matches. CDR3 in amino acids: CASSPKGLAGRSTDTQYF. CDR3 DNA: TGTGCCAGCAGCCCTAAGGGACTAGCGGGGCGGAGTACAGATACGCAGTATTTT.

This clone is a singleton in its sample. This sequence joins TRBV19 and TRBJ2-5; a weak D match, TRBD1 (6 bases). This CDR3 contains 13 residues. Trimming took 6 bases from V and 6 from J, leaving 14 bases between them. In germline, CDR1 is LNHDA, CDR2 SQIVND (reference sequence). This CDR3 reads CASSVDRLQTQYF. CDR3 DNA: TGTGCCAGTAGCGTAGACAGGTTGCAGACCCAGTACTTC.

The chain joins TRBV9 to TRBJ1-4; TRBD1 aligns across 9 bases. V lost 3 bases and J lost 2; bases outside the gene matches: 5. The CDR3 is 16 amino acids. The germline V gene encodes CDR1 SGDLS and CDR2 YYNGEE. CDR3 DNA sequence: TGTGCCAGCAGCGCGGGACAGGGTAGGACTAATGAAAAACTGTTTTTT. It translates to CASSAGQGRTNEKLFF.

The CDR3, as DNA: TGTGCCAGCAGCTTAGACAGGGGTACCTACAATGAGCAGTTCTTC. This sequence encodes CASSLDRGTYNEQFF. The chain carries TRBV11-2 and TRBJ2-1, with D perhaps matching TRBD1 (6 bases). Trimming shortened V by 0 bases and J by 2 bases, and 8 bases separated the two germline ends. Germline V CDR1 and CDR2: SGHAT, FQNNGV. The CDR3 loop spans 15 amino acids. Looking up the rest from reference TRBV11-2 and TRBJ2-1 gives the full variable domain: EAGVAQSPRYKIIEKRQSVAFWCNPISGHATLYWYQQILGQGPKLLIQFQNNGVVDDSQLPKDRFSAERLKGVDSTLKIQPAKLEDSAVYLCASSLDRGTYNEQFFGPGTRLTVL.

V is TRBV5-5 and J is TRBJ2-4; 7 nucleotides match TRBD2. CDR3 length equals 15 residues. The ends lost 5 bases at V and 5 bases at J; junction bases unmatched: 10. Germline CDR1 is SGHKS and CDR2 is YYEKEE (reference sequence). The CDR3 loop reads CASSSRGGTENIQYF. CDR3 nucleotide sequence: TGTGCCAGCAGTTCCCGGGGAGGGACCGAAAACATTCAGTACTTC.

The sample holds a few counts of this clone. The chain couples TRBV6-2 or TRBV6-3 to TRBJ2-2, with a possible D match to TRBD2 (5 bases). Between the trimmed V and J ends, which lost 6 bases and 5 bases, there was a span of 16 bases. Germline loops: CDR1 MNHEY, CDR2 SVGEGT. This CDR3 has 15 residues. This chain's CDR3 is CASSRTLMWTGELFF. The CDR3 coding sequence is TGTGCCAGCAGCCGGACTCTTATGTGGACCGGGGAGCTGTTTTTT.

V gene TRBV9 combines with J gene TRBJ2-3; maybe TRBD1 (5 bases). With 4 bases removed from V and 2 bases from J, the gap between germline ends came to 17 bases. CDR3 length: 16 residues. From germline, CDR1 is SGDLS and CDR2 YYNGEE. This CDR3 reads CASSPTKGRPTDTQYF. The DNA of the CDR3 is TGTGCCAGCAGCCCAACCAAGGGGCGCCCCACAGATACGCAGTATTTT.

This clone was seen a single time. V is TRBV9 and J is TRBJ2-2; 12 nucleotides match TRBD2. Per germline, CDR1 SGDLS and CDR2 YYNGEE. The trim removed 2 bases at V and 0 bases at J, leaving 2 bases unmatched. This CDR3 is 17 amino acids long. This CDR3 is CASSVLAGGANTGELFF. CDR3 nucleotides: TGTGCCAGCAGCGTGCTAGCGGGAGGGGCGAACACCGGGGAGCTGTTTTTT.

In this sample, this clone turned up a few times. The rearrangement uses TRBV2 and TRBJ2-7, with 12 bases aligning to TRBD2. Germline CDR1 reads SNHLY; CDR2 reads FYNNEI. The V segment lost 4 bases and the J segment 0 bases; nucleotides outside the gene matches: 4. This CDR3 contains 16 residues. In DNA, the CDR3 is TGTGCCAGCAGTGGGACTAGCGGGGCGAGCTCCTACGAGCAGTACTTC. Amino acid sequence: CASSGTSGASSYEQYF. Full variable domain (remainder filled in from reference TRBV2 and TRBJ2-7): EPEVTQTPSHQVTQMGQEVILRCVPISNHLYFYWYRQILGQKVEFLVSFYNNEISEKSEIFDDQFSVERPDGSNFTLKIRSTKLEDSAMYFCASSGTSGASSYEQYFGPGTRLTVT.

This clone was seen just once. J is TRBJ1-5 and V is TRBV6-4; D not resolved. The CDR3 length is 18 residues. Looked up from germline, CDR1 is MRHNA and CDR2 is SNTAGT. The V end was cut by 2 bases, the J end by 0 bases, with 17 bases between. CDR3 protein: CASSDMARNIISNQPQHF. The CDR3 DNA reads TGTGCCAGCAGTGACATGGCACGTAATATAATTAGCAATCAGCCCCAGCATTTT.

The chain carries TRBV10-3 and TRBJ2-5; 9 positions agree with TRBD1. Losses at the gene ends were 5 bases for V and 5 bases for J; bases not matched to a gene: 3. This CDR3 contains 13 residues. Germline V gene sequence: CDR1 ENHRY, CDR2 SYGVKD. As DNA, the CDR3 is TGTGCCATCAGTAGGGACAGGGATGAGACCCAGTACTTC. It specifies CAISRDRDETQYF.

This clone was recorded a few times. This chain joins TRBV5-5 and TRBJ2-3; the D gene is possibly TRBD2 (6 bases). Germline assignment: CDR1 SGHKS and CDR2 YYEKEE (reference sequence). V was trimmed by 3 bases and J by 2 bases, leaving 19 bases between them. CDR3 length equals 17 residues. DNA for the CDR3: TGTGCCAGCAGCTCAACGTGGAGGGCGGGAAACACAGATACGCAGTATTTT. This sequence encodes CASSSTWRAGNTDTQYF.

The rearrangement uses TRBV24-1 and TRBJ1-2; perhaps TRBD1 as D (5 bases). The length of the CDR3 is 15 residues. Germline CDR1 reads KGHDR; CDR2 reads SFDVKD. Trimming pared 7 bases from V and 4 bases from J, leaving 18 bases between. For the CDR3, the DNA is TGTGCCACCAGGGACCCAGCGGGGGTGGGCTATGGCTACACCTTC. It specifies CATRDPAGVGYGYTF.

This chain connects TRBV29-1 to TRBJ1-2; TRBD1 might be the D (6 bases). The V end lost 6 bases, the J end lost 2 bases, and 28 bases lay between the germline ends. Germline loops: CDR1 SQVTM, CDR2 ANQGSEA. The CDR3 length is 18 residues. CDR3 protein: CSVISVRRGGSANYGYTF. CDR3 sequence (DNA): TGCAGCGTAATCTCGGTCCGCAGGGGAGGGTCAGCAAACTATGGCTACACCTTC.

The DNA for the CDR3 is TGTGCCACCAGCAGACAGGGCCAGAACACTGAAGCTTTCTTT. This encodes CATSRQGQNTEAFF. This chain uses TRBV15 with TRBJ1-1; D might be TRBD1 (5 bases). Germline CDR1 reads LNHNV; CDR2 reads YYDKDF (reference sequence). CDR3 length equals 14 residues. V lost 2 bases to trimming and J lost 1 base, with 8 bases between them.

The J gene is TRBJ1-2, the V gene TRBV28, with D possibly being TRBD1 (5 bases). CDR1 is MDHEN and CDR2 is SYDVKM in the germline V gene. The CDR3 covers 13 residues. V gave up 4 bases and J gave up 8 bases, with 14 bases separating them. The DNA for the CDR3 is TGTGCCAGCAGTTCACGACGCGGGGACGGCTACACCTTC. This sequence encodes CASSSRRGDGYTF.

The genes are TRBV19 and TRBJ1-2; weak D call: TRBD1 (6 bases). Germline V gene data show CDR1 as LNHDA and CDR2 as SQIVND (reference sequence). V dropped 6 bases and J dropped 0 bases, with 17 bases sitting between them. The CDR3 consists of 16 residues. The CDR3 region is CASSDPQRTANYGYTF. The DNA of the CDR3 is TGTGCCAGTAGCGACCCCCAACGGACAGCTAACTATGGCTACACCTTC.